This entry features one T cell receptor beta chain sequence. Its cognate antigen is unknown. Germline V lookup: CDR1 SGHVS, CDR2 FQNEAQ. V shed 3 bases and J 4 bases; nucleotides not matched to a gene: 4. The CDR3 sequence is 15 residues long. These data originate in a study of T cells in narcolepsy. Study-level information: Patients with NT1 or NT2 and healthy control donors were enrolled. Study-level points and caveats: Reportedly, autoreactive clonotypes were serially detected in patients' blood but not controls'. No autoreactive T cell clone sequences appeared in some memory CD4+ repertoires.

Some clones are missing from TCRdb's copy, which holds only in-frame ones; the method was immunoSEQ multiplex PCR. The table lists around 32,000 clones, roughly 80% of them singletons, with around 0.96% in the top ten. The clonotype was recovered from a human donor with narcolepsy. The rearrangement joins TRBV7-8 to TRBJ2-1; 9 bases match TRBD1. Sequencing used CD45RA- memory CD4+ T cells from PBMCs. The CDR3 region is CASSLGTGWYNEQFF. The CDR3 DNA follows: TGTGCCAGCAGCTTGGGGACAGGGTGGTACAATGAGCAGTTCTTC.